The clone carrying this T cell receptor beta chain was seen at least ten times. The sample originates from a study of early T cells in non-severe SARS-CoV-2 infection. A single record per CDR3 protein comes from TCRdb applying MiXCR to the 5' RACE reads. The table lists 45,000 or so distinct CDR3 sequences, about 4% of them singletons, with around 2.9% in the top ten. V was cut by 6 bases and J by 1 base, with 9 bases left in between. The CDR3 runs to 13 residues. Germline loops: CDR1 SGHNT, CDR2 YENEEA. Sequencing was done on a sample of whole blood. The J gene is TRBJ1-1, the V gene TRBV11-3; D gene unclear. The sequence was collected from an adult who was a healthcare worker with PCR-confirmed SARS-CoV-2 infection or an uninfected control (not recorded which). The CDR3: CASRFDWNTEAFF. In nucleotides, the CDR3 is TGTGCCAGCAGATTCGACTGGAACACTGAAGCTTTCTTT.